Listed below are T cell receptor beta chains from one sample, sequenced in a study of T cell responses to AZD1222 COVID-19 vaccine. Using immunoSEQ multiplex PCR, the repertoire was profiled, and TCRdb retains in-frame clones only, with some absent. The data hold about 55,000 clones, with about four fifths observed a single time. The sequencing here drew on peripheral blood, taken on day 0 of AZD1222 vaccination. The receptors were sampled from an adult in good health. CDR3s include the opening cysteine and the closing phenylalanine or tryptophan. D genes are given only for firm matches. A clone size is listed for some rows: how often the clone was seen (once, few, many), or a class if it is expanded.

d_call	v_call	j_call	clone_size	cdr3_aa	cdr3_nt
TRBD1	TRBV28	TRBJ1-1	.	CASPPGTGKNTEAFF	TGTGCCAGCCCTCCAGGGACAGGGAAGAACACTGAAGCTTTCTTT
.	TRBV5-5	TRBJ1-5	few	CASSLAVTSNQPQHF	TGTGCCAGCAGCTTGGCCGTTACGAGCAATCAGCCCCAGCATTTT
.	TRBV25-1	TRBJ2-7	.	CASSAGTNYEQYF	TGTGCCAGCAGCGCCGGGACAAACTACGAGCAGTACTTC
.	TRBV19	TRBJ2-7	.	CASSLFLATGSSYEQYF	TGTGCCAGTAGTCTCTTCCTCGCGACGGGGAGCTCCTACGAGCAGTACTTC
.	TRBV19	TRBJ1-2	.	CASNYQGSLYGYTF	TGTGCCAGTAACTATCAGGGCTCCCTTTATGGCTACACCTTC
TRBD1	TRBV4-2	TRBJ1-6	.	CASSQNTGANSPLHF	TGTGCCAGCAGCCAAAATACAGGGGCAAATTCACCCCTCCACTTT
.	TRBV24-1	TRBJ2-1	.	CATSEIGTSDNEQFF	TGTGCCACCAGTGAGATAGGGACATCCGACAATGAGCAGTTCTTC
.	TRBV5-1	TRBJ1-6	few	CASRIGSYSYNSPLHF	TGCGCCAGCAGGATTGGGAGCTACTCCTATAATTCACCCCTCCACTTT
TRBD2	TRBV2	TRBJ2-2	.	CASGTRPANTGELFF	TGTGCCAGCGGGACTAGGCCCGCGAACACCGGGGAGCTGTTTTTT
TRBD2	TRBV5-1	TRBJ2-7	.	CASSPMTSGGAYEQYF	TGCGCCAGCAGCCCCATGACTAGCGGGGGTGCCTACGAGCAGTACTTC
.	TRBV7-8	TRBJ2-1	.	CASSLAGGYNEQFF	TGTGCCAGCAGCTTAGCGGGGGGCTACAATGAGCAGTTCTTC
.	TRBV27	TRBJ1-6	.	CASSPPGSSYNSPLHF	TGTGCCAGCAGCCCACCGGGGAGCTCCTATAATTCACCCCTCCACTTT
.	TRBV9	TRBJ2-5	.	CASSVGGPQKTQYF	TGTGCCAGCAGCGTAGGGGGGCCCCAAAAGACCCAGTACTTC
.	TRBV24-1	TRBJ1-2	.	CATSAPPSAGIEGYTF	TGTGCCACCAGTGCCCCCCCCTCGGCCGGGATTGAGGGCTACACCTTC
.	TRBV28	TRBJ1-4	.	CAGNEGIRDEKLFF	TGTGCCGGCAACGAGGGGATCAGAGATGAAAAACTGTTTTTT
TRBD1	TRBV3-1/TRBV3-2	TRBJ1-5	.	CASSQETGDGQPQHF	TGTGCCAGCAGCCAAGAGACAGGGGACGGTCAGCCCCAGCATTTT
TRBD1	TRBV27	TRBJ2-2	.	CASTRAGGDTGELFF	TGTGCCAGCACCCGAGCAGGGGGTGACACCGGGGAGCTGTTTTTT
.	TRBV12-3/TRBV12-4	TRBJ2-2	.	CASTSIRGGELFF	TGTGCCAGCACTTCCATAAGGGGCGGGGAGCTGTTTTTT
.	TRBV5-6	TRBJ1-2	.	CASTPSGQPNYGYTF	TGTGCCAGCACCCCTTCCGGGCAGCCTAACTATGGCTACACCTTC
.	TRBV4-2	TRBJ1-2	.	CASSQQNYGYTF	TGTGCCAGCAGCCAACAAAACTATGGCTACACCTTC
.	TRBV5-8	TRBJ2-7	.	CASSSGHVAGEQYF	TGTGCCAGCAGCTCCGGACATGTTGCGGGCGAGCAGTACTTC
TRBD2	TRBV3-1/TRBV3-2	TRBJ2-7	.	CASSLGTSGYEQYF	TGTGCCAGCAGCCTGGGGACTAGCGGCTACGAGCAGTACTTC
.	TRBV6-4	TRBJ1-5	.	CASSVNSNQPQHF	TGTGCCAGCAGTGTCAATAGCAATCAGCCCCAGCATTTT
.	TRBV2	TRBJ2-7	.	CASSARGAEQYF	TGTGCCAGCAGTGCGCGGGGAGCCGAGCAGTACTTC
TRBD1	TRBV5-4	TRBJ1-1	.	CASSLRGPNTEAFF	TGTGCCAGCAGCTTGAGGGGGCCGAACACTGAAGCTTTCTTT
.	TRBV7-8	TRBJ2-4	.	CASSLPRADTYDKNIQYF	TGTGCCAGCAGCTTACCCAGGGCGGATACTTATGACAAAAACATTCAGTACTTC
TRBD2	TRBV7-9	TRBJ2-7	.	CASSRGLAGERYEQYF	TGTGCCAGCAGCAGGGGACTAGCGGGAGAGCGATACGAGCAGTACTTC
.	TRBV30	TRBJ1-3	.	CAWGHTGNTIYF	TGTGCCTGGGGACACACTGGAAACACCATATATTTT
.	TRBV12-3/TRBV12-4	TRBJ2-5	.	CASSPQDQETQYF	TGTGCCAGCAGCCCTCAGGACCAAGAGACCCAGTACTTC
TRBD1	TRBV27	TRBJ1-3	.	CASSLSWTGVFHSGNTIYF	TGTGCCAGCAGTTTGAGTTGGACAGGGGTCTTTCACTCTGGAAACACCATATATTTT
.	TRBV2	TRBJ1-2	.	CASTLDSTNYGYTF	TGTGCCAGCACACTGGACAGTACTAACTATGGCTACACCTTC
.	TRBV28	TRBJ1-2	.	CASSLRGAYGYTF	TGTGCCAGCAGTTTGCGGGGTGCTTATGGCTACACCTTC
.	TRBV4-2	TRBJ1-4	once	CASSQDPGGDEKLFF	TGTGCCAGCAGCCAAGATCCGGGTGGCGATGAAAAACTGTTTTTT
.	TRBV7-2	TRBJ2-2	.	CASSRQRSNTGELFF	TGTGCCAGCAGCCGGCAGCGGTCGAACACCGGGGAGCTGTTTTTT
.	TRBV24-1	TRBJ1-1	once	CATSDPSRGNTEAFF	TGTGCCACCAGTGATCCCTCGCGTGGGAACACTGAAGCTTTCTTT
.	TRBV28	TRBJ2-5	.	CASRLQGAETQYF	TGTGCCAGCAGGTTACAGGGTGCAGAGACCCAGTACTTC
.	TRBV30	TRBJ2-7	.	CAWSVTPGIGYEQYF	TGTGCCTGGAGTGTTACCCCAGGGATAGGCTACGAGCAGTACTTC
TRBD2	TRBV15	TRBJ2-1	.	CATSRDRASGRIEQFF	TGTGCCACCAGCAGAGATCGGGCTAGCGGGAGAATTGAGCAGTTCTTC
TRBD1	TRBV28	TRBJ1-3	.	CASSPGTGGHTIYF	TGTGCCAGCAGTCCCGGGACAGGGGGACACACCATATATTTT
.	TRBV7-3	TRBJ1-2	.	CASSYGQLNYGYTF	TGTGCCAGCAGCTACGGACAGCTTAACTATGGCTACACCTTC
.	TRBV28	TRBJ1-2	.	CASSISRGYTF	TGTGCCAGCAGTATATCAAGGGGCTACACCTTC